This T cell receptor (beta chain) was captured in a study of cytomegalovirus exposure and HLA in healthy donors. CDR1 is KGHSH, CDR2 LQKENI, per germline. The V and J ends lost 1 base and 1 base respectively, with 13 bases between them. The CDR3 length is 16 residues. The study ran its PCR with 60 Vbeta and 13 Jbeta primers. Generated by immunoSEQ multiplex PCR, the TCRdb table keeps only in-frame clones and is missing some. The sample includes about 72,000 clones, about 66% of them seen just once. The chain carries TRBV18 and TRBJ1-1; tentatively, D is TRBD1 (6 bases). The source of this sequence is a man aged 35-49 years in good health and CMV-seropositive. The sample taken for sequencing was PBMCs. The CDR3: CASSPLMPGANTEAFF. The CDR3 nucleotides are TGTGCCAGCTCACCACTCATGCCAGGGGCGAACACTGAAGCTTTCTTT.